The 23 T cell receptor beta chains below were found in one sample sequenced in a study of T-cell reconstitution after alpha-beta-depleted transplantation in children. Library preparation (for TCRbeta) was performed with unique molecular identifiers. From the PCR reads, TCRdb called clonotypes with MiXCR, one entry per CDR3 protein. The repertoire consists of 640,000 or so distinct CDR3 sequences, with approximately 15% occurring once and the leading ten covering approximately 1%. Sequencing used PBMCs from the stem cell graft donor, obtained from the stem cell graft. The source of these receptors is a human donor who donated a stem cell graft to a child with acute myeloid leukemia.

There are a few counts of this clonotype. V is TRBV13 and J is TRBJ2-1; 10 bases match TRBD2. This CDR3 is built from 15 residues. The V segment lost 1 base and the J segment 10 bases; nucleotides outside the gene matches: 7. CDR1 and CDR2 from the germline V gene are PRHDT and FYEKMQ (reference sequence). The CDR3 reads CASSLAALAGREQFF. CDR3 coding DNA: TGTGCCAGCAGCTTAGCTGCACTAGCGGGGAGGGAGCAGTTCTTC. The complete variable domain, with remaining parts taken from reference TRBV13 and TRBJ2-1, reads AAGVIQSPRHLIKEKRETATLKCYPIPRHDTVYWYQQGPGQDPQFLISFYEKMQSDKGSIPDRFSAQQFSDYHSELNMSSLELGDSALYFCASSLAALAGREQFFGPGTRLTVL.

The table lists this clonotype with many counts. The CDR3 DNA reads as TGTGCCAGCAGCCCTACAGGGGATGGTACAGATACGCAGTATTTT. This encodes CASSPTGDGTDTQYF. This chain connects TRBV5-6 to TRBJ2-3, with TRBD1 matching over 7 bases. Germline V lookup: CDR1 SGHDT, CDR2 YYEEEE. V lost 4 bases, J lost 3 bases, and 8 bases stayed unmatched. CDR3 size: 15 residues.

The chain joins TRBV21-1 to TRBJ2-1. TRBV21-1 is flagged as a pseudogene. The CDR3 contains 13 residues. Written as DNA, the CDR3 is TGTGCCAGCAGCAAAGTAGAAGGGAATGAGCAGTTCTTC. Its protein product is CASSKVEGNEQFF.

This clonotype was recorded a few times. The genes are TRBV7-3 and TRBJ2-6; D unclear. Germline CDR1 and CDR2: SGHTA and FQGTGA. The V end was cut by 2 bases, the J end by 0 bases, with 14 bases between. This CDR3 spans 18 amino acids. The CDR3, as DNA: TGTGCCAGCAGCTTATACGGGCAGCCAAACTCTGGGGCCAACGTCCTGACTTTC. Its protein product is CASSLYGQPNSGANVLTF.

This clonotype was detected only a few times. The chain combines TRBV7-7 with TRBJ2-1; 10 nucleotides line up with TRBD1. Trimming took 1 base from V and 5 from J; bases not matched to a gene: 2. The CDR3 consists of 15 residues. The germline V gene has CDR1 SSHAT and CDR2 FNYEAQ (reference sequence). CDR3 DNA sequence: TGTGCCAGCAGCTTAGGGGACAGGGGAAACAATGAGCAGTTCTTC. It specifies CASSLGDRGNNEQFF.

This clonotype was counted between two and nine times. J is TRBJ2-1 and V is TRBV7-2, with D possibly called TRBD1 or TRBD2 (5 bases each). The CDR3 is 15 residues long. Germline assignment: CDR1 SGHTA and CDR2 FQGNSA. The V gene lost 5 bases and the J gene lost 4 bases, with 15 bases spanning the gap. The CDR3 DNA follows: TGTGCCAGCAGCCGGGACCCCAAGGGTTACAATGAGCAGTTCTTC. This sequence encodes CASSRDPKGYNEQFF.

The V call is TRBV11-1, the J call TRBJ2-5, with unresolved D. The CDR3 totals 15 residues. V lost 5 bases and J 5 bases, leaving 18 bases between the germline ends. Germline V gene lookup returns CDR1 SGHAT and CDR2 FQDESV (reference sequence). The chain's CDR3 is CASSKSQEYKETQYF. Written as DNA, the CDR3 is TGTGCCAGCAGCAAAAGCCAGGAGTACAAGGAGACCCAGTACTTC.

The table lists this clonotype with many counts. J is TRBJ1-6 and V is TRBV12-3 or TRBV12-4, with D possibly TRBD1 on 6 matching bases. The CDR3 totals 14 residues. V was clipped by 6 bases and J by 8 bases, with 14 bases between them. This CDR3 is CASRGGHAHSPLHF. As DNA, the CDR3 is TGTGCCAGCAGGGGGGGACACGCGCATTCACCCCTCCACTTT.

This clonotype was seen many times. The CDR3 nucleotides read TGCAGTGCCCAGCCTCGCCCCACAGATACGCAGTATTTT. This gives the protein CSAQPRPTDTQYF. The V gene is TRBV20-1, the J gene TRBJ2-3; D remains ambiguous. This CDR3 contains 13 residues. Germline V gene lookup returns CDR1 DFQATT and CDR2 SNEGSKA (reference sequence). V lost 6 bases and J 2 bases, leaving 12 bases between the germline ends.

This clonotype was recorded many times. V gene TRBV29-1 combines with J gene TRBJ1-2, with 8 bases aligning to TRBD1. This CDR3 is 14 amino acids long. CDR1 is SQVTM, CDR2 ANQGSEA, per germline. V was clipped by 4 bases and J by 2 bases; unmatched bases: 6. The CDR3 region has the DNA TGCAGCGTTGGGGGGACAGGCGCGAACTATGGCTACACCTTC. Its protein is CSVGGTGANYGYTF.

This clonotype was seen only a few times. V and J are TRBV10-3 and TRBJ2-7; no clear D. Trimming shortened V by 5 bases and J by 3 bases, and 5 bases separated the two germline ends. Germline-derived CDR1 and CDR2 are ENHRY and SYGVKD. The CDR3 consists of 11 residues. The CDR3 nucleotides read TGTGCCATCAGTTCTGGCTACGAGCAGTACGTC. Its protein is CAISSGYEQYV.

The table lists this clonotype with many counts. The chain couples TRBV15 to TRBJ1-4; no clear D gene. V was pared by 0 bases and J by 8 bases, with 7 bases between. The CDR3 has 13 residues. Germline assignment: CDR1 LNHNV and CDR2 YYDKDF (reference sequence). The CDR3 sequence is CATSRDLNEKLFF. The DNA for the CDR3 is TGTGCCACCAGCAGAGATCTTAACGAAAAACTGTTTTTT.

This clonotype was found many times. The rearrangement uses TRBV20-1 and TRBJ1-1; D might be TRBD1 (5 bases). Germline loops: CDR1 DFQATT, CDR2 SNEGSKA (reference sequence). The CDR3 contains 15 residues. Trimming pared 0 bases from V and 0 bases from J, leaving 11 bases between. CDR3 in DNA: TGCAGTGCTAGAGATGAAGACAGAATGAACACTGAAGCTTTCTTT. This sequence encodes CSARDEDRMNTEAFF.

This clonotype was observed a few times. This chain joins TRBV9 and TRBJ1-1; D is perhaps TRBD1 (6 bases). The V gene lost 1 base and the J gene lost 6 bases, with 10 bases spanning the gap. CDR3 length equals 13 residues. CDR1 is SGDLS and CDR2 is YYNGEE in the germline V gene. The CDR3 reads CASSVHGQSEAFF. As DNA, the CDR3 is TGTGCCAGCAGCGTACACGGACAGTCTGAAGCTTTCTTT.

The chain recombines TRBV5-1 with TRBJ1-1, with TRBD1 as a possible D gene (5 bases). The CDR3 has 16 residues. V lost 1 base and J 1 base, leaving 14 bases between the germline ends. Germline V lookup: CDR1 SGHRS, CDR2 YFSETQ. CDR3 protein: CASSLRGEKGNTEAFF. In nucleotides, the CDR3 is TGCGCCAGCAGCTTGCGAGGGGAGAAGGGGAACACTGAAGCTTTCTTT.

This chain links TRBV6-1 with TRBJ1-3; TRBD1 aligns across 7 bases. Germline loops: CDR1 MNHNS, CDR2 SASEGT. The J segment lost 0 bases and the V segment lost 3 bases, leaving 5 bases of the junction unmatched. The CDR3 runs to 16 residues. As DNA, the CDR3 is TGTGCCAGCAGTGAGGGACAGCCCGACTCTGGAAACACCATATATTTT. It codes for CASSEGQPDSGNTIYF.

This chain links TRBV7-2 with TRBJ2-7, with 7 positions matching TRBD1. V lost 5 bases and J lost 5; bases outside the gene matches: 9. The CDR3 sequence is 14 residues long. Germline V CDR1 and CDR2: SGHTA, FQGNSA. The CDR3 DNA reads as TGTGCCAGCAGCCCCGACAGGGCAATGGACGAGCAGTACTTC. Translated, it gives CASSPDRAMDEQYF.

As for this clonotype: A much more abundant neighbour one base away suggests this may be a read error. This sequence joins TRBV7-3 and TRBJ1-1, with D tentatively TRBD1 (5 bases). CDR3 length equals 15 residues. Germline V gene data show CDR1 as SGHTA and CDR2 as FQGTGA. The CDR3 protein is CAGSLTAGQNTEAFF. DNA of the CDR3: TGTGCCGGCAGCTTAACGGCAGGGCAGAACACTGAAGCTTTCTTT.

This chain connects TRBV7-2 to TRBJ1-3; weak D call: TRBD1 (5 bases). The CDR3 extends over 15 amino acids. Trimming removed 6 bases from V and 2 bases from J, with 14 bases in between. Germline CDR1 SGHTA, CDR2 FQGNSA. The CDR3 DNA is TGTGCCAGCAGTTCGGACACTTCCCCTGGAAACACCATATATTTT. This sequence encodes CASSSDTSPGNTIYF. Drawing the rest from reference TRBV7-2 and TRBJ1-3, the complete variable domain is GAGVSQSPSNKVTEKGKDVELRCDPISGHTALYWYRQSLGQGLEFLIYFQGNSAPDKSGLPSDRFSAERTGGSVSTLTIQRTQQEDSAVYLCASSSDTSPGNTIYFGEGSWLTVV.

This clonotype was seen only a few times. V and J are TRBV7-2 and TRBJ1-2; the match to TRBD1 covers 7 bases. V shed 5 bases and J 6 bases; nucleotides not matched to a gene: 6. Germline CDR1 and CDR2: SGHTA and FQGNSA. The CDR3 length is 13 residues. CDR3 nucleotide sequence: TGTGCCAGCAGCCGGGACAGAACTGATGGCTACACCTTC. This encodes CASSRDRTDGYTF.

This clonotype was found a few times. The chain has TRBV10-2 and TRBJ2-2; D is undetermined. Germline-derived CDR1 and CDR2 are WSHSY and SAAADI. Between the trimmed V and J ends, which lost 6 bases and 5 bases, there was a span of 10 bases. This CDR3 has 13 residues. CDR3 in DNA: TGCGCCAGCAGCTCCGTTCCAACCGGGGAGCTGTTTTTT. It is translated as CASSSVPTGELFF.

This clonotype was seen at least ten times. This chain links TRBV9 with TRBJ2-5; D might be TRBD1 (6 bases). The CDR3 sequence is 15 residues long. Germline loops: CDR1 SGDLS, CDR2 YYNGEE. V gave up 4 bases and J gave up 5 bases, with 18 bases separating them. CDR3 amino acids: CASSPRQARVETQYF. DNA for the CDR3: TGTGCCAGCAGCCCCCGACAGGCGCGTGTGGAGACCCAGTACTTC. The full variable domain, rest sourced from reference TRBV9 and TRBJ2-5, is DSGVTQTPKHLITATGQRVTLRCSPRSGDLSVYWYQQSLDQGLQFLIQYYNGEERAKGNILERFSAQQFPDLHSELNLSSLELGDSALYFCASSPRQARVETQYFGPGTRLLVL.

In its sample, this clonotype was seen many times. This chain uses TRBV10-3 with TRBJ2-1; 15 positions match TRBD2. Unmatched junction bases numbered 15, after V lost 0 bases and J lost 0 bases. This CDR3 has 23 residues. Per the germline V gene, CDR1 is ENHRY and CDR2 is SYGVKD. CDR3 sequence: CAISESPTPGTSGGISSYNEQFF. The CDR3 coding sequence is TGTGCCATCAGTGAGTCGCCCACCCCAGGGACTAGCGGGGGGATAAGCTCCTACAATGAGCAGTTCTTC.